This T cell receptor beta chain was documented in a study of blood T cell repertoires in COVID-19. Background on the study: Spain, Italy and the United States supplied samples that represented acute and convalescent COVID-19.

The V gene's germline CDR1 is GTSNPN and CDR2 SVGIG (reference sequence). This CDR3 has 12 residues. The ends were cut back, 6 bases at V and 7 bases at J, with 12 bases in the middle. The authors' processing: Researchers report that nucleated cell counts were estimated from reference gene primer amplification. Clones were sequenced by immunoSEQ multiplex PCR, and TCRdb holds only the in-frame ones, with some missing. V, J and clone size are taken as reported in that table, and D and trimming were inferred from the DNA itself. Of about 46,000 clones detected, around 83% appear once; the ten largest clones hold 5.5% to 6.5%.

This clonotype was sampled from an elderly woman with acute or convalescent COVID-19. The rearrangement uses TRBV30 and TRBJ1-4; no reliable D call. The sample comprised peripheral blood. Written as DNA, the CDR3 is TGTGCCTGTAAACCGGGTTCTGAAAAACTGTTTTTT. Translation: CACKPGSEKLFF.